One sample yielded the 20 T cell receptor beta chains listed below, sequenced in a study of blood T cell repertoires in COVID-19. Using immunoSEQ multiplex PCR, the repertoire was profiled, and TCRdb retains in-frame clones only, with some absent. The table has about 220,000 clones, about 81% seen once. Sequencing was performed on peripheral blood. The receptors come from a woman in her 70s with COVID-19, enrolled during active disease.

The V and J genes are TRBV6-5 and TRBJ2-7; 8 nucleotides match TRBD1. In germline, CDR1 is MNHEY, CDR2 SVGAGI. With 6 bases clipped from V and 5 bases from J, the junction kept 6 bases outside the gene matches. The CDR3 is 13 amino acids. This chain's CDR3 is CASRIQGEDEQYF. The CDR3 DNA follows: TGTGCCAGCAGAATACAGGGGGAAGACGAGCAGTACTTC.

This chain's CDR3 is CSADIRGEQYF. The DNA of the CDR3 is TGCAGTGCTGATATCAGGGGCGAGCAGTACTTC. The V gene is TRBV20-1, the J gene TRBJ2-7; D possibly corresponds to TRBD1 (6 bases). Germline V CDR1 and CDR2: DFQATT, SNEGSKA (reference sequence). Trimming cost V 5 bases and J 6 bases, with 11 bases left between them. The CDR3 is made up of 11 amino acids.

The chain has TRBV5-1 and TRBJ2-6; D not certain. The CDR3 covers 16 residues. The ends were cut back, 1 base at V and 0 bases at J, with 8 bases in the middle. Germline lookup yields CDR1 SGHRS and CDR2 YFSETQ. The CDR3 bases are TGCGCCAGCAGCTTGTGGGCCGGCTCTGGGGCCAACGTCCTGACTTTC. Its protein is CASSLWAGSGANVLTF.

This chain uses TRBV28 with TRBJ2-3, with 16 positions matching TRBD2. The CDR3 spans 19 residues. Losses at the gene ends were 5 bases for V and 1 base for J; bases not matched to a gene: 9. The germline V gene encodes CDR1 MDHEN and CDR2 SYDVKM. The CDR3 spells CASSPPRGLAGGRTDTQYF. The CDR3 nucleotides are TGTGCCAGCAGTCCTCCCCGGGGACTAGCGGGAGGGCGCACAGATACGCAGTATTTT.

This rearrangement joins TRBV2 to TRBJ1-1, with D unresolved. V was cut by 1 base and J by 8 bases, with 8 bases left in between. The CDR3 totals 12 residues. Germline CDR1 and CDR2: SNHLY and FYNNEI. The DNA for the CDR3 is TGTGCCAGCAGTGAAGGAACAGTCGAAGCTTTCTTT. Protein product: CASSEGTVEAFF.

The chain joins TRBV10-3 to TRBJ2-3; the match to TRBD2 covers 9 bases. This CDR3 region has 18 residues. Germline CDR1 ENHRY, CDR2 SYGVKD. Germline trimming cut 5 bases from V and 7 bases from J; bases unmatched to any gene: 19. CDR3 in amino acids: CAISKAASGNANTNTQYF. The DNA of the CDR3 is TGTGCCATCAGTAAGGCGGCTAGCGGGAACGCCAATACAAATACGCAGTATTTT.

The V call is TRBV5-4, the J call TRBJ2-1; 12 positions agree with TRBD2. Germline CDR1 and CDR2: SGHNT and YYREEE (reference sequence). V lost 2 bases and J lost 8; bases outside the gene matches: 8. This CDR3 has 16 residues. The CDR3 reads CASSFQRLAGADEQFF. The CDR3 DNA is TGTGCCAGCAGCTTCCAGAGACTAGCGGGAGCCGATGAGCAGTTCTTC.

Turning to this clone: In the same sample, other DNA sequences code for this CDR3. The CDR3 region has the DNA TGCGCCAGCAGCTCCGAAGGGGGAAATCAGCCCCAGCATTTT. It translates to CASSSEGGNQPQHF. The chain employs TRBV5-1 and TRBJ1-5, with D possibly TRBD1 on 6 matching bases. Trimming took 3 bases from V and 4 from J, leaving 11 bases between them. Germline-derived CDR1 and CDR2 are SGHRS and YFSETQ. This CDR3 spans 14 amino acids.

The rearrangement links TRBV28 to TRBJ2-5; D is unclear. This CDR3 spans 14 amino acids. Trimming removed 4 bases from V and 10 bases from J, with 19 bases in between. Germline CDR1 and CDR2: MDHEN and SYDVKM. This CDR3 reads CASSSTNEQVNQYF. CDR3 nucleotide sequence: TGTGCCAGCAGTTCCACAAATGAACAAGTGAACCAGTACTTC.

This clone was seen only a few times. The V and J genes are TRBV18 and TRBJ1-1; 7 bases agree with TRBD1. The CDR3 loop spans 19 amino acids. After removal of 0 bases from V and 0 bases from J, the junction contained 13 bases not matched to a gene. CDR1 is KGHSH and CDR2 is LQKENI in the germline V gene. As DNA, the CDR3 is TGTGCCAGCTCACCACCGGGGTGGGACAGAGTATTTATGAACACTGAAGCTTTCTTT. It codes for CASSPPGWDRVFMNTEAFF.

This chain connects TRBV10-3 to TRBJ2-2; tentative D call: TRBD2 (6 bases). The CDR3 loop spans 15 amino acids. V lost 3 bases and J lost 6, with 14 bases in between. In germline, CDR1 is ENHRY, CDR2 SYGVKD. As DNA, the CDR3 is TGTGCCATCAGTGATAGCTTGCGGGAACCCGGGGAGCTGTTTTTT. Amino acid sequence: CAISDSLREPGELFF.

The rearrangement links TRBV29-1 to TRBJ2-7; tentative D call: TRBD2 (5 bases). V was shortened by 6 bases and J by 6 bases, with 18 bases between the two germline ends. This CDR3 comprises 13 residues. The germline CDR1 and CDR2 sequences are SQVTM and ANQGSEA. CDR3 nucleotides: TGCAGCGTGCATCGGGGTGTTGGTGGCGAGCAGTACTTC. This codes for CSVHRGVGGEQYF.

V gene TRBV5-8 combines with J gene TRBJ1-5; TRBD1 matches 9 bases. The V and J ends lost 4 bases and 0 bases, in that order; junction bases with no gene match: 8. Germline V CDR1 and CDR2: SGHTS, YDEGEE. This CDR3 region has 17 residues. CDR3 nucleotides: TGTGCCAGCAGCCTCGGGACAGGGATTCATAGCAATCAGCCCCAGCATTTT. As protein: CASSLGTGIHSNQPQHF.

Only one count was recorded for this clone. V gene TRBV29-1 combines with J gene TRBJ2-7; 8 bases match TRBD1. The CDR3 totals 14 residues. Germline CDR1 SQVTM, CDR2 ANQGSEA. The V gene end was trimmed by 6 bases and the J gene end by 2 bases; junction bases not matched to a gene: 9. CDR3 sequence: CSVQGQEGPYEQYF. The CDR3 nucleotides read TGCAGCGTGCAGGGACAGGAAGGCCCCTACGAGCAGTACTTC.

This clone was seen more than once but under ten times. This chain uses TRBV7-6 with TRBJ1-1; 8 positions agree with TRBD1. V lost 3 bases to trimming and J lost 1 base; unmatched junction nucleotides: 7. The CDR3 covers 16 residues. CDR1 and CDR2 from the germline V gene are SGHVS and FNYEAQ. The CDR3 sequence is CASSFEDRDGNTEAFF. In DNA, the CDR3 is TGTGCCAGCAGCTTCGAGGACAGGGATGGGAACACTGAAGCTTTCTTT.

Here the CDR3 reads CASSVDSGQGGYGYTF. CDR3 in DNA: TGTGCCAGCAGCGTAGATTCGGGACAGGGGGGCTATGGCTACACCTTC. This chain connects TRBV9 to TRBJ1-2; 11 bases are a match to TRBD1. This CDR3 comprises 16 residues. Trimming cost V 0 bases and J 4 bases; bases outside gene matches: 5. Looked up from germline, CDR1 is SGDLS and CDR2 is YYNGEE.

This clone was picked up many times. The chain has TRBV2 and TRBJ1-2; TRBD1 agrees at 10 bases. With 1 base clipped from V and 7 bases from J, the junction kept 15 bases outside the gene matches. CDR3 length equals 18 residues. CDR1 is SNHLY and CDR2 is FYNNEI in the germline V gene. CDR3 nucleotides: TGTGCCAGCAGTGAAGGATTCAGGGGACAGGGGAATAATCGTGGCTACACCTTC. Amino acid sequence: CASSEGFRGQGNNRGYTF.

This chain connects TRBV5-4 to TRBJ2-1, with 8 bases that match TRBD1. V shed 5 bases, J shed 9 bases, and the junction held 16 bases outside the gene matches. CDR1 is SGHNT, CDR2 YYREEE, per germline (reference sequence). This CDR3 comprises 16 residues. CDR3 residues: CASRPRDRTFEGEQFF. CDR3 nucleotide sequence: TGTGCCAGCAGGCCCCGGGACAGGACCTTCGAGGGTGAGCAGTTCTTC.

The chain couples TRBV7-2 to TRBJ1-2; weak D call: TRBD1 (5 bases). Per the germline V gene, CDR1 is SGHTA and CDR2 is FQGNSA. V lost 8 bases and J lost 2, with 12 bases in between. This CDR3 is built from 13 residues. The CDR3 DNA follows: TGTGCCAGCTCAGGGCAGCCAAACTATGGCTACACCTTC. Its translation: CASSGQPNYGYTF. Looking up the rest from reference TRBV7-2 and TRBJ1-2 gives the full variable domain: GAGVSQSPSNKVTEKGKDVELRCDPISGHTALYWYRQSLGQGLEFLIYFQGNSAPDKSGLPSDRFSAERTGGSVSTLTIQRTQQEDSAVYLCASSGQPNYGYTFGSGTRLTVV.

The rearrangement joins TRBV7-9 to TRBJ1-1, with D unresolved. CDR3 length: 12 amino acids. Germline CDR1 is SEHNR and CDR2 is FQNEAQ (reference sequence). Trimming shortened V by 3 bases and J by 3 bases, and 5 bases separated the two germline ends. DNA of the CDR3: TGTGCCAGCAGCTTCACGGACACTGAAGCTTTCTTT. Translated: CASSFTDTEAFF.